This T cell receptor beta chain was recovered during a study of blood T cell repertoires in COVID-19. V was cut by 3 bases and J by 5 bases, with 10 bases left in between. The CDR3 is made up of 14 amino acids. The germline CDR1 and CDR2 sequences are LNHDA and SQIVND (reference sequence). Using immunoSEQ multiplex PCR, the repertoire was profiled, and TCRdb retains in-frame clones only, with some absent. Of a few hundred thousand clones in the sample, around 90% were seen once. Sequencing was performed on peripheral blood. V usage is TRBV19 and J usage is TRBJ1-4, with D uncertain. This sequence was found in a man aged 18 to 30 with active or convalescent COVID-19. The DNA of the CDR3 is TGTGCCAGTAGTATCCCAGGTGAAAATGAAAAACTGTTTTTT. This codes for CASSIPGENEKLFF.